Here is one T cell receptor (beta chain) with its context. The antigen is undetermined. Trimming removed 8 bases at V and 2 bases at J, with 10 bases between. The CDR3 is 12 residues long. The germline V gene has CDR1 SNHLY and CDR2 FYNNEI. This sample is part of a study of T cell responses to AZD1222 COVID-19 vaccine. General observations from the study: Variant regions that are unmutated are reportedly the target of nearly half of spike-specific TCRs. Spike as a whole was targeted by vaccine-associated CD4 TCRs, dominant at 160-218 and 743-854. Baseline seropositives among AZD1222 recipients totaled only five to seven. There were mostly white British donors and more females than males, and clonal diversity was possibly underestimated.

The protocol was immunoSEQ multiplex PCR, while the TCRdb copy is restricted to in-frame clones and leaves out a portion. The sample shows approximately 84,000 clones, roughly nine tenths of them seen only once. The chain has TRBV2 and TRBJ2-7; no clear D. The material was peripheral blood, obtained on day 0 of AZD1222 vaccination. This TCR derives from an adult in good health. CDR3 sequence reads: CASRLTTYEQYF. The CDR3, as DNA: TGTGCCAGCCGACTCACCACCTACGAGCAGTACTTC.